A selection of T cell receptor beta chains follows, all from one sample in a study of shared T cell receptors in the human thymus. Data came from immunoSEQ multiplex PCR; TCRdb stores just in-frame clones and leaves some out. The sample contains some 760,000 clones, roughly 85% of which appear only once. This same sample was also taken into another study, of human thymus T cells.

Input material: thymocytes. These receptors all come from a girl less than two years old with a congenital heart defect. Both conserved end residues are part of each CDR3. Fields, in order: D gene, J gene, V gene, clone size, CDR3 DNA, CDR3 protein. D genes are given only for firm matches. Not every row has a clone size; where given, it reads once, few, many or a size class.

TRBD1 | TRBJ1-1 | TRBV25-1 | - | TGTGCCAGCGGACAGGGGGGGACTGAAGCTTTCTTT | CASGQGGTEAFF
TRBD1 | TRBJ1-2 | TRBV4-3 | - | TGCGCCAGCAGCCAAGACTTTAATACTGACAGGGAGCAATGGTATGGCTACACCTTC | CASSQDFNTDREQWYGYTF
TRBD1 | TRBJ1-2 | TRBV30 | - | TGTGCCTGGAGCCCCGGGACAGTCTATGGCTACACCTTC | CAWSPGTVYGYTF
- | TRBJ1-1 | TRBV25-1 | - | TGTGCCAGCACTCCCTCGGGGGAGAACACTGAAGCTTTCTTT | CASTPSGENTEAFF
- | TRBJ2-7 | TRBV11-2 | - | TGTGCCAGCAGCTTCATAGCCAATGAGGAGGGTTCCTACGAGCAGTACTTC | CASSFIANEEGSYEQYF
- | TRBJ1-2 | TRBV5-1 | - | TGCGCCAGCAGCTTGAACAGGCTCCATGGCTACACCTTC | CASSLNRLHGYTF
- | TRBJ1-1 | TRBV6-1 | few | TGTGCCAGCAGTGAAACCCACAGGGAAGCTTTCTTT | CASSETHREAFF
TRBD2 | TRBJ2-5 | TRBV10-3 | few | TGTGCCATCAGTGGGGCCGAAGAGGGACTACCACAACCAGAGACCCAGTACTTC | CAISGAEEGLPQPETQYF
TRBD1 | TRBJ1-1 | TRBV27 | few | TGTGCCAGCATAAGACAGGGTGTGAACACTGAAGCTTTCTTT | CASIRQGVNTEAFF
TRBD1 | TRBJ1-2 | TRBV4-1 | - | TGCGCCAGCAAACTAGTCCCCGGGACAGGGGTGTGTAGGCTATATGGCTACACCTTC | CASKLVPGTGVCRLYGYTF
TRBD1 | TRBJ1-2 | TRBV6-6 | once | TGTGCCAGCAGGGTGCCCGGGACAGGGTGGCACTATGGCTACACCTTC | CASRVPGTGWHYGYTF
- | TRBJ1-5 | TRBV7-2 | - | TGTGCCAGCAGCTTATATCCACCTGACAGGAGCAATCAGCCCCAGCATTTT | CASSLYPPDRSNQPQHF
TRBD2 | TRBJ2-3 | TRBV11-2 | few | TGTGCCAGCAGCCCTAGGGAGGGGATGGGGGGTGCAGATACGCAGTATTTT | CASSPREGMGGADTQYF
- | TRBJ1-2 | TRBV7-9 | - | TGTGCCAGCAGCTCCCCGACTGAGGGTTTTAACTATGGCTACACCTTC | CASSSPTEGFNYGYTF
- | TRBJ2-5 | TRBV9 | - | TGTGCCAGCAGTCGGACTGCCCACGGGGAGACCCAGTACTTC | CASSRTAHGETQYF
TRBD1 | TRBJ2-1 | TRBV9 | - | TGTGCCAGCAGCGTAGCAAGGGACAGGGGCTGCAATGAGCAGTTCTTC | CASSVARDRGCNEQFF
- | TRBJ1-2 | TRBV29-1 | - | TGCAGCGTTGGTGGTCGGAGACTGAGCTACACCTTC | CSVGGRRLSYTF
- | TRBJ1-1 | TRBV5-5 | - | TGTGCCAGCAGCCCGGCGGGCGGGAACACTGAAGCTTTCTTT | CASSPAGGNTEAFF
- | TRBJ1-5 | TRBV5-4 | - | TGTGCCAGCAGCTTTGGGGAGGGGGGGGGTCAGCATTTT | CASSFGEGGGQHF
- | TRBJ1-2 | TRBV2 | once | TGTGCCAGCAAGAACAGGGCCCAGGGATATGGCTACACCTTC | CASKNRAQGYGYTF
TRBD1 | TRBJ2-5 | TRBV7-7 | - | TGTGCTAGCAGCCCTAGAGGCGACAGGGGAGAGACCCAGTACTTC | CASSPRGDRGETQYF
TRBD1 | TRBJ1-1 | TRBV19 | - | TGTGCCAGAGCCTTCCGACAGGGACCGAACACTGAAGCTTTCTTT | CARAFRQGPNTEAFF
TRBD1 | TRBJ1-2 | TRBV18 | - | TGTGCCAGCTCACCGGAGACAGGGCATCGTTGGATCTATGGCTACACCTTC | CASSPETGHRWIYGYTF
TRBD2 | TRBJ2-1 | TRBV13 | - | TGTGCCAGCAGCTTAGTACCTTCAGGTCGGGGGGAGGGAGCCCGTGAGCAGTTCTTC | CASSLVPSGRGEGAREQFF
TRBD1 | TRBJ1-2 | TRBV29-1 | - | TGCAGCGTTGATGCACAGGGGGCTGGCTATGGCTACACCTTC | CSVDAQGAGYGYTF
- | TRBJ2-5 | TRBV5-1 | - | TGCGCCAGCAGCCGGAGGCGACAGGCCCAAGAGACCCAGTACTTC | CASSRRRQAQETQYF
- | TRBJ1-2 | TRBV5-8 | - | TGTGCCAGCAGCCCATTGTCCCCTAACTATGGCTACACCTTC | CASSPLSPNYGYTF
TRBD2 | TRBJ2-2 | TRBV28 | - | TGTGCCAGCAGCCCCGGGACTAGCGGGAAATCCACCGGGGAGCTGTTTTTT | CASSPGTSGKSTGELFF
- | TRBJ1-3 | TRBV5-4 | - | TGTGCCAGCAGCCTGCAAAAACAGGGTCCGCTCTCTGGAAACACCATATATTTT | CASSLQKQGPLSGNTIYF
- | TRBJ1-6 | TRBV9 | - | TGTGCCAGCAGCGCCAACAGGAGACCGAACTCACCCCTCCACTTT | CASSANRRPNSPLHF